This passage covers 9 T cell receptor beta chains from one sample sequenced in a study of cytomegalovirus exposure and HLA in healthy donors. Primers included in the PCR were 60 Vbeta and 13 Jbeta primers. Libraries were prepared by immunoSEQ multiplex PCR; TCRdb keeps only in-frame clonotypes and omits some of them. The sample has approximately 38,000 clones. Sequencing input: PBMCs. These receptors originate from a man aged 35 to 55 in good health and CMV-seropositive.

V usage is TRBV6-5 and J usage is TRBJ1-3; D is perhaps TRBD1 (5 bases). Between the trimmed V and J ends, which lost 0 bases and 2 bases, there was a span of 11 bases. CDR1 is MNHEY and CDR2 is SVGAGI in the germline V gene. This CDR3 has 16 residues. CDR3 sequence reads: CASSYSIGAAGNTIYF. The CDR3 DNA reads TGTGCCAGCAGTTACTCGATTGGGGCGGCTGGAAACACCATATATTTT.

This rearrangement joins TRBV30 to TRBJ1-5; 10 nucleotides line up with TRBD1. The CDR3 loop spans 14 amino acids. From germline, CDR1 is GTSNPN and CDR2 SVGIG (reference sequence). Trimming took 4 bases from V and 6 from J; bases not matched to a gene: 6. The CDR3 reads CAWMGQGFGQPQHF. CDR3 bases: TGTGCCTGGATGGGACAGGGGTTCGGTCAGCCCCAGCATTTT.

The chain carries TRBV2 and TRBJ2-1, with 8 nucleotides matching TRBD2. Germline-derived CDR1 and CDR2 are SNHLY and FYNNEI. Trimming cost V 8 bases and J 2 bases; bases outside gene matches: 2. This CDR3 is built from 13 residues. The DNA of the CDR3 is TGTGCCAGCGGGCGGGAGGCCTACAATGAGCAGTTCTTC. Translating gives CASGREAYNEQFF.

This clone is called medium-sized based on its frequency. The CDR3 sequence: CASSGRQGAGGELFF. The CDR3, as DNA: TGTGCCAGCAGTGGACGACAGGGGGCCGGCGGGGAGCTGTTTTTT. The V gene is TRBV25-1, the J gene TRBJ2-2, with 10 bases lining up with TRBD1. The CDR3 sequence is 15 residues long. Per the germline V gene, CDR1 is MGHDK and CDR2 is SYGVNS. V dropped 4 bases and J dropped 7; count of bases not matched to a gene: 6.

The chain links TRBV11-2 to TRBJ2-1; 9 bases line up with TRBD2. V was pared by 6 bases and J by 8 bases, with 11 bases of the junction left unmatched. CDR1 is SGHAT, CDR2 FQNNGV, per germline. This CDR3 region has 15 residues. The CDR3 nucleotides are TGTGCCAGCAGGTGGAGGGCGGGAGGGCCGGATGAGCAGTTCTTC. This encodes CASRWRAGGPDEQFF.

This chain links TRBV6-5 with TRBJ1-6; D uncertain. From germline, CDR1 is MNHEY and CDR2 SVGAGI. V lost 5 bases, J lost 15 bases, and 14 bases lay in between. CDR3 length: 12 residues. This CDR3 is CASSQSRRGLHF. CDR3 nucleotide sequence: TGTGCCAGCAGTCAAAGTCGTCGCGGCCTCCACTTT.

The chain couples TRBV29-1 to TRBJ2-7; D may be TRBD2 (6 bases). Trimming took 4 bases from V and 8 from J, leaving 21 bases between them. In germline, CDR1 is SQVTM, CDR2 ANQGSEA. This CDR3 spans 14 amino acids. This CDR3 reads CSVAEGRTTLKQYF. CDR3 nucleotide sequence: TGCAGCGTTGCGGAGGGTAGGACCACCTTAAAGCAGTACTTC.

The gene calls are TRBV10-3 and TRBJ2-2; 7 nucleotides line up with TRBD1. The V segment lost 9 bases and the J segment 2 bases; nucleotides outside the gene matches: 9. CDR1 is ENHRY and CDR2 is SYGVKD in the germline V gene. The CDR3 runs 15 residues. The CDR3 loop is CAMAPGTENTGELFF. The CDR3 DNA reads as TGTGCCATGGCTCCCGGGACAGAAAACACCGGGGAGCTGTTTTTT.

V gene TRBV7-2 combines with J gene TRBJ1-5; 12 bases map to TRBD1. J lost 9 bases, V lost 1 base, and 4 bases had no gene match. From germline, CDR1 is SGHTA and CDR2 FQGNSA. The length of the CDR3 is 15 residues. CDR3 DNA sequence: TGTGCCAGCAGCTTAGACGGGACAGGGGGCCTGCCCCAGCATTTT. It codes for CASSLDGTGGLPQHF.